The sequence of this TCR beta chain was determined in a study of cytomegalovirus exposure and HLA in healthy donors. Study summary: An early data release held 75 million to 100 million unique TCRs from HLA-typed donors.

CDR1 is MNHEY and CDR2 is SVGAGI in the germline V gene. V dropped 0 bases and J dropped 4 bases, with 13 bases sitting between them. The CDR3 is 15 residues long. 13 Jbeta primers and 60 Vbeta primers were used for the PCR. The protocol was immunoSEQ multiplex PCR, while the TCRdb copy is restricted to in-frame clones and leaves out a portion. The table has 90,000 to 100,000 clones, around 72% seen once. This TCR was sampled from a male donor in good health and CMV-seronegative. Sequencing used PBMCs. The chain carries TRBV6-5 and TRBJ2-7, with D perhaps TRBD2 (5 bases). In nucleotides, the CDR3 is TGTGCCAGCAGTTACTCGGGCAGCGGAGGATACGAGCAGTACTTC. It is translated as CASSYSGSGGYEQYF.